The rows below give T cell receptor beta chains drawn from one sample of a study of blood T cell repertoires in COVID-19. Clones were read by immunoSEQ multiplex PCR, and TCRdb kept only the in-frame ones, dropping some. The table includes around 190,000 clones, 65% to 80% detected once. The sequenced sample was PBMCs or T cells enriched from blood (not recorded which). The receptors derive from a woman aged 45-65 years with acute COVID-19. Both conserved end residues are part of each CDR3. The D gene is left open where the match is weak. Clone size is not always given. Where it is, it says once, few, many or a class for expanded clones.

CDR3 length: 14; clone size: .; D gene: .; J gene: TRBJ1-2; V gene: TRBV28; CDR3 DNA: TGTGCCAGCAGTGAAAAGTTAGGTTCGGGTGGCTACACCTTC; CDR3 protein: CASSEKLGSGGYTF
CDR3 length: 17; clone size: .; D gene: TRBD2; J gene: TRBJ2-3; V gene: TRBV19; CDR3 DNA: TGTGCCAGTAGTATATTACTAGCGGGGGGGCCGACAGATACGCAGTATTTT; CDR3 protein: CASSILLAGGPTDTQYF
CDR3 length: 18; clone size: .; D gene: .; J gene: TRBJ1-1; V gene: TRBV27; CDR3 DNA: TGTGCCAGCACCAGCGCCAGGACCGGGGGGGAGAAGAACACTGAAGCTTTCTTT; CDR3 protein: CASTSARTGGEKNTEAFF
CDR3 length: 13; clone size: .; D gene: TRBD1; J gene: TRBJ1-1; V gene: TRBV7-2; CDR3 DNA: TGTGCCAGCAGCTTAACAGGGGACACTGAAGCTTTCTTT; CDR3 protein: CASSLTGDTEAFF
CDR3 length: 16; clone size: .; D gene: TRBD1; J gene: TRBJ1-1; V gene: TRBV7-6; CDR3 DNA: TGTGCCAGCAGCCGGGGACAGGGGTATGGGAAAACTGAAGCTTTCTTT; CDR3 protein: CASSRGQGYGKTEAFF
CDR3 length: 18; clone size: .; D gene: TRBD2; J gene: TRBJ2-5; V gene: TRBV5-8; CDR3 DNA: TGTGCCAGCAGCCGTGAGGCTCTAGCGGGGGCGAGCCAAGAGACCCAGTACTTC; CDR3 protein: CASSREALAGASQETQYF
CDR3 length: 14; clone size: .; D gene: .; J gene: TRBJ1-1; V gene: TRBV10-3; CDR3 DNA: TGTGCCATCAGGTTCGAGGGAGAAGGCACTGAAGCTTTCTTT; CDR3 protein: CAIRFEGEGTEAFF
CDR3 length: 15; clone size: few; D gene: TRBD1; J gene: TRBJ1-5; V gene: TRBV19; CDR3 DNA: TGTGCCAGTAGTGGCACAGGGGGAATAGGACGGCCCCAGCATTTT; CDR3 protein: CASSGTGGIGRPQHF
CDR3 length: 12; clone size: .; D gene: .; J gene: TRBJ2-3; V gene: TRBV7-9; CDR3 DNA: TGTGCCAGCAGCGACTCTGCAGATACGCAGTATTTT; CDR3 protein: CASSDSADTQYF
CDR3 length: 14; clone size: .; D gene: TRBD1; J gene: TRBJ1-2; V gene: TRBV7-9; CDR3 DNA: TGTGCCAGCAGCTTAGATCAGGGACAGGGCGGCTACACCTTC; CDR3 protein: CASSLDQGQGGYTF
CDR3 length: 13; clone size: .; D gene: .; J gene: TRBJ1-2; V gene: TRBV10-3; CDR3 DNA: TGTGCCATCAGCCCCGCAGGTGACTATGGCTACACCTTC; CDR3 protein: CAISPAGDYGYTF
CDR3 length: 14; clone size: .; D gene: .; J gene: TRBJ1-2; V gene: TRBV7-9; CDR3 DNA: TGTGCCAGCAGCTTATATGAGGGCCCTAATGGCTACACCTTC; CDR3 protein: CASSLYEGPNGYTF
CDR3 length: 14; clone size: few; D gene: .; J gene: TRBJ1-3; V gene: TRBV7-2; CDR3 DNA: TGTGCCAGCAGTCTCGAGTATTCTGGAAACACCATATATTTT; CDR3 protein: CASSLEYSGNTIYF
CDR3 length: 15; clone size: few; D gene: .; J gene: TRBJ1-6; V gene: TRBV5-1; CDR3 DNA: TGCGCCAGCAGCTCTGCAGGGGATTATGGTTCACCCCTCCACTTT; CDR3 protein: CASSSAGDYGSPLHF
CDR3 length: 16; clone size: few; D gene: .; J gene: TRBJ2-2; V gene: TRBV5-1; CDR3 DNA: TGCGCCAGCAGCTTAGGTGGCGGGGCGAACACCGGGGAGCTGTTTTTT; CDR3 protein: CASSLGGGANTGELFF
CDR3 length: 15; clone size: many; D gene: .; J gene: TRBJ1-5; V gene: TRBV28; CDR3 DNA: TGTGCCAGCAGTTTCGAGGGTTTTAACAATCAGCCCCAGCATTTT; CDR3 protein: CASSFEGFNNQPQHF
CDR3 length: 17; clone size: .; D gene: .; J gene: TRBJ1-3; V gene: TRBV7-2; CDR3 DNA: TGTGCCAGCAGCTTAAGGCTGGACACTCACTCTGGAAACACCATATATTTT; CDR3 protein: CASSLRLDTHSGNTIYF
CDR3 length: 14; clone size: .; D gene: .; J gene: TRBJ1-2; V gene: TRBV27; CDR3 DNA: TGTGCCAGCAGTCAACAGGGCGGGAACTATGGCTACACCTTC; CDR3 protein: CASSQQGGNYGYTF
CDR3 length: 18; clone size: .; D gene: TRBD1; J gene: TRBJ1-2; V gene: TRBV7-9; CDR3 DNA: TGTGCCAGCAGCCCAGCAGGGACAGGGGGCGCAGGGGGGTTGGACTACACCTTC; CDR3 protein: CASSPAGTGGAGGLDYTF
CDR3 length: 14; clone size: .; D gene: .; J gene: TRBJ2-1; V gene: TRBV27; CDR3 DNA: TGTGCCAGCATCGGAGGGGGGGGGCCCCGTGAGCAGTTCTTC; CDR3 protein: CASIGGGGPREQFF
CDR3 length: 14; clone size: .; D gene: TRBD1; J gene: TRBJ2-3; V gene: TRBV7-9; CDR3 DNA: TGTGCCAGCAGCCCTAAAGACAGGGCGTATACGCAGTATTTT; CDR3 protein: CASSPKDRAYTQYF